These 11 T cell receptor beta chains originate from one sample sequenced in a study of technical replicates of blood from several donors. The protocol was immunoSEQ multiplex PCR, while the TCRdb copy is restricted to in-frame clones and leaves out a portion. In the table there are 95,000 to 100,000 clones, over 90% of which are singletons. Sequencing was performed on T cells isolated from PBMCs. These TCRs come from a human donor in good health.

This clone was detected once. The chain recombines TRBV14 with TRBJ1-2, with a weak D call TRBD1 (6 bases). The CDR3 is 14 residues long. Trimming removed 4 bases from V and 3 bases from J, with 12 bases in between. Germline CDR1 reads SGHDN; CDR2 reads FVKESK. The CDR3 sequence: CASSPQGWDYGYTF. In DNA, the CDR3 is TGTGCCAGCAGCCCACAGGGATGGGACTATGGCTACACCTTC. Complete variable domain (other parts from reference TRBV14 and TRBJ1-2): EAGVTQFPSHSVIEKGQTVTLRCDPISGHDNLYWYRRVMGKEIKFLLHFVKESKQDESGMPNNRFLAERTGGTYSTLKVQPAELEDSGVYFCASSPQGWDYGYTFGSGTRLTVV.

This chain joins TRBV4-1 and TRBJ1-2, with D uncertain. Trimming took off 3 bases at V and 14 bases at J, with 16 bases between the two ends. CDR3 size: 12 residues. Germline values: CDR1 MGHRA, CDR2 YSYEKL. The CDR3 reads CASSHPAGRETF. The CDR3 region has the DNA TGCGCCAGCAGCCATCCCGCCGGAAGGGAGACCTTC.

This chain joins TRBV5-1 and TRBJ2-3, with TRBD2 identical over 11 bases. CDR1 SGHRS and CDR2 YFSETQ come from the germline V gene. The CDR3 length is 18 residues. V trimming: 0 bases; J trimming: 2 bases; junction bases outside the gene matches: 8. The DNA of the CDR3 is TGCGCCAGCAGCTTGGAGTGGGCTAGCGGGGGGCCCACAGATACGCAGTATTTT. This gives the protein CASSLEWASGGPTDTQYF.

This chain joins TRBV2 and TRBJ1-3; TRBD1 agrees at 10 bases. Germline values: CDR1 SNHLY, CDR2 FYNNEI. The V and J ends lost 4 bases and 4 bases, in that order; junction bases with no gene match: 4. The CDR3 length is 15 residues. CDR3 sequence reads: CASSVGTGAGNTIYF. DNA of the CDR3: TGTGCCAGCAGTGTTGGGACAGGGGCAGGAAACACCATATATTTT.

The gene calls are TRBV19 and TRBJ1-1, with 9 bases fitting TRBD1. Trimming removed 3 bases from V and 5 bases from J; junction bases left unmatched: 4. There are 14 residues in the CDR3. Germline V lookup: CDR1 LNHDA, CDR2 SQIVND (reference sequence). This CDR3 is CASSIGQGLTEAFF. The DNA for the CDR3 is TGTGCCAGTAGTATTGGACAGGGGTTGACTGAAGCTTTCTTT.

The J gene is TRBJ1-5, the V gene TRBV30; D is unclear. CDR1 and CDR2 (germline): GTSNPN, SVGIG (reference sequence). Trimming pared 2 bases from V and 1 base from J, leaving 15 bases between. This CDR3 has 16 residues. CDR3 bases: TGTGCCTGGAGTCGGATCGAGGCGGGAAGCAATCAGCCCCAGCATTTT. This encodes CAWSRIEAGSNQPQHF. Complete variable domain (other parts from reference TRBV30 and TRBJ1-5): SQTIHQWPATLVQPVGSPLSLECTVEGTSNPNLYWYRQAAGRGLQLLFYSVGIGQISSEVPQNLSASRPQDRQFILSSKKLLLSDSGFYLCAWSRIEAGSNQPQHFGDGTRLSIL.

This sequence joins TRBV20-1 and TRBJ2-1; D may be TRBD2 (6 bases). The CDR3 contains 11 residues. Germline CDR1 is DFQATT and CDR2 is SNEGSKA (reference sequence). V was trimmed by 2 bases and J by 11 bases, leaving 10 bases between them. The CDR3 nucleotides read TGCAGTGCTAGATCGGGACTGAAGCAGTTCTTC. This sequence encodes CSARSGLKQFF.

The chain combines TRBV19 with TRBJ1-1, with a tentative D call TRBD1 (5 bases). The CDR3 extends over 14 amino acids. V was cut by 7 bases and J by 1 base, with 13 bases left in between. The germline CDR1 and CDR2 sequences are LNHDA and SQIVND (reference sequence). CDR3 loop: CASTGTQENTEAFF. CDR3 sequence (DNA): TGTGCCAGTACCGGGACTCAGGAGAACACTGAAGCTTTCTTT. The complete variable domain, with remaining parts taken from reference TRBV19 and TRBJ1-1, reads DGGITQSPKYLFRKEGQNVTLSCEQNLNHDAMYWYRQDPGQGLRLIYYSQIVNDFQKGDIAEGYSVSREKKESFPLTVTSAQKNPTAFYLCASTGTQENTEAFFGQGTRLTVV.

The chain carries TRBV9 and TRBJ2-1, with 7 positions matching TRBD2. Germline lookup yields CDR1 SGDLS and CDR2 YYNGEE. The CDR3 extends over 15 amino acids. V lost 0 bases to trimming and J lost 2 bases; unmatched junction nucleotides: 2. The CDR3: CASSVDSGAYNEQFF. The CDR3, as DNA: TGTGCCAGCAGCGTAGACAGCGGGGCCTACAATGAGCAGTTCTTC.

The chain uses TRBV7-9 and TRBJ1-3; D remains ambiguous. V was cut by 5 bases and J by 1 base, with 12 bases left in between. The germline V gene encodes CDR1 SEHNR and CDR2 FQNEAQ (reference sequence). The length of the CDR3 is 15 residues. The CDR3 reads CASSLLGRSGNTIYF. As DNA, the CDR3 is TGTGCCAGCAGCCTACTCGGGAGGTCTGGAAACACCATATATTTT.

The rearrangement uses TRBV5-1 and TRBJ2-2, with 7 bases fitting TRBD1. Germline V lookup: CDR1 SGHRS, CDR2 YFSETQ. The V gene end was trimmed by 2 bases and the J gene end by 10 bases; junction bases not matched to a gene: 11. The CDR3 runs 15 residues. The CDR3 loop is CASSFIKQGREELFF. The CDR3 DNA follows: TGCGCCAGCAGCTTTATAAAACAGGGGAGAGAGGAGCTGTTTTTT.